These 25 T cell receptor beta chains were all obtained from the same sample, sequenced in a study of vaccination effects on CD4 cells after COVID-19. Measured with immunoSEQ multiplex PCR; TCRdb has only the in-frame clones, and not every one. The sample includes 25,000 or so clones, around 73% of them seen just once. Under the ViraFEST assay, PBMC were stimulated with viral peptide pools so that antigen-specific CD4+ T cells expanded. Sequencing was performed afterwards. Culture lasted around eleven days before CD4+ T cell isolation. Nucleocapsid antibodies stayed negative before and after vaccination, showing no earlier SARS-CoV-2 infection. For these TCRs, the target antigens are not known. The sequenced sample was CD4+ T cells from PBMCs cultured with SARS-CoV-2 spike peptides, obtained before COVID-19 vaccination. These receptors were obtained from a human donor who received a COVID-19 vaccine.

This chain links TRBV5-5 with TRBJ1-5; D remains ambiguous. Trimming pared 4 bases from V and 5 bases from J, leaving 10 bases between. This CDR3 is built from 13 residues. From germline, CDR1 is SGHKS and CDR2 YYEKEE (reference sequence). The chain's CDR3 is CASSLQDDQPQHF. The CDR3 DNA follows: TGTGCCAGCAGCCTCCAGGACGATCAGCCCCAGCATTTT.

The gene calls are TRBV11-2 and TRBJ1-5; D unclear. CDR1 and CDR2 from the germline V gene are SGHAT and FQNNGV. The CDR3 extends over 13 amino acids. V was pared by 1 base and J by 1 base, with 2 bases between. The CDR3 DNA reads TGTGCCAGCAGCTTAGGAAGCAATCAGCCCCAGCATTTT. The encoded protein is CASSLGSNQPQHF. The variable domain in full, with the rest retrieved from reference TRBV11-2 and TRBJ1-5, is EAGVAQSPRYKIIEKRQSVAFWCNPISGHATLYWYQQILGQGPKLLIQFQNNGVVDDSQLPKDRFSAERLKGVDSTLKIQPAKLEDSAVYLCASSLGSNQPQHFGDGTRLSIL.

The chain recombines TRBV19 with TRBJ2-7, with 11 bases fitting TRBD1. The CDR3 contains 14 residues. Germline V gene sequence: CDR1 LNHDA, CDR2 SQIVND (reference sequence). Trimming removed 4 bases from V and 3 bases from J; junction bases left unmatched: 2. The CDR3 region has the DNA TGTGCCAGTAGTACGGGGACAGGGGGCTACGAGCAGTACTTC. It encodes CASSTGTGGYEQYF.

This chain uses TRBV18 with TRBJ1-3; D is ambiguous. The CDR3 is made up of 15 amino acids. V was cut by 3 bases and J by 1 base, with 10 bases left in between. Per germline, CDR1 KGHSH and CDR2 LQKENI. CDR3 coding DNA: TGTGCCAGCTCACCCTCGACCCATTCTGGAAACACCATATATTTT. The encoded protein is CASSPSTHSGNTIYF.

The V call is TRBV7-9, the J call TRBJ2-5, with TRBD2 identical over 10 bases. The germline V gene encodes CDR1 SEHNR and CDR2 FQNEAQ (reference sequence). V lost 5 bases to trimming and J lost 4 bases; unmatched junction nucleotides: 7. The CDR3 covers 15 residues. The CDR3 DNA reads as TGTGCCAGCAGCCTACTAGCGGGAATGTCAGAGACCCAGTACTTC. It yields the protein CASSLLAGMSETQYF.

This clone was detected only a few times. The chain links TRBV5-5 to TRBJ1-1, with D maybe TRBD1 (6 bases). Trimming took off 2 bases at V and 1 base at J, with 9 bases between the two ends. The CDR3 totals 14 residues. From germline, CDR1 is SGHKS and CDR2 YYEKEE (reference sequence). Here the CDR3 DNA reads TGTGCCAGCAGCTTATTACAGGGGAACACTGAAGCTTTCTTT. Translated: CASSLLQGNTEAFF.

The V and J genes are TRBV3-1 (or the pseudogene TRBV3-2) and TRBJ2-7, with TRBD1 matching over 11 bases. The CDR3 runs to 14 residues. Germline assignment: CDR1 LGHDT and CDR2 YNNKEL (reference sequence). Trimming removed 8 bases from V and 6 bases from J; junction bases left unmatched: 9. The CDR3 loop is CASSLGTGGTEQYF. In DNA form, the CDR3 reads TGTGCCAGCTCCTTAGGGACAGGGGGAACCGAGCAGTACTTC.

The chain has TRBV11-2 and TRBJ2-5, with D hard to call. The CDR3 consists of 13 residues. Germline CDR1 and CDR2: SGHAT and FQNNGV. Trimming pared 5 bases from V and 4 bases from J, leaving 11 bases between. The CDR3 region has the DNA TGTGCCAGCAGCCCAGACTTGCCAGAGACCCAGTACTTC. The encoded protein is CASSPDLPETQYF.

This clone has only one observation. V is TRBV5-1 and J is TRBJ2-3, with 10 nucleotides matching TRBD2. The CDR3 spans 15 residues. The ends lost 7 bases at V and 0 bases at J; junction bases unmatched: 5. CDR1 is SGHRS and CDR2 is YFSETQ in the germline V gene. CDR3 DNA: TGCGCCAGCGGCCTAGCGGGAGCTAGCACAGATACGCAGTATTTT. Protein sequence: CASGLAGASTDTQYF.

The chain couples TRBV3-1 (or the pseudogene TRBV3-2) to TRBJ1-2, with D unresolved. The CDR3 is 13 residues long. V shed 0 bases and J shed 7 bases, with 9 bases lying between them. Germline V gene lookup returns CDR1 LGHDT and CDR2 YNNKEL (reference sequence). CDR3 sequence (DNA): TGTGCCAGCAGCCAAGATCTTCAGGCTGGCTACACCTTC. Translated, it gives CASSQDLQAGYTF.

The rearrangement uses TRBV4-2 and TRBJ1-1; TRBD1 might be the D (5 bases). The CDR3 is made up of 15 amino acids. The V end was cut by 3 bases, the J end by 1 base, with 12 bases between. From germline, CDR1 is LGHNA and CDR2 YNFKEQ. For the CDR3, the DNA is TGTGCCAGCAGCCAGCAGGGTTCCACGAACACTGAAGCTTTCTTT. It codes for CASSQQGSTNTEAFF.

The rearrangement links TRBV7-8 to TRBJ2-1; a weak D match, TRBD2 (5 bases). Germline-derived CDR1 and CDR2 are SGHVS and FQNEAQ. The CDR3 covers 17 residues. Trimming removed 1 base from V and 9 bases from J, with 22 bases in between. The chain's CDR3 is CASSLDSVDLRAGEQFF. As DNA, the CDR3 is TGTGCCAGCAGCTTAGATTCGGTGGATCTGCGCGCGGGTGAGCAGTTCTTC.

The genes are TRBV6-5 and TRBJ2-2; D perhaps matches TRBD2 (5 bases). V dropped 6 bases and J dropped 7 bases, with 15 bases sitting between them. There are 14 residues in the CDR3. Germline CDR1 is MNHEY and CDR2 is SVGAGI. CDR3 sequence: CASRSLPRDGELFF. In DNA form, the CDR3 reads TGTGCCAGCAGGTCCCTTCCGAGGGACGGGGAGCTGTTTTTT.

This rearrangement joins TRBV5-1 to TRBJ1-2; a weak D match, TRBD1 (6 bases). This CDR3 is 15 amino acids long. Germline CDR1 SGHRS, CDR2 YFSETQ. Trimming left V 4 bases short and J 6 bases short, with 19 bases between. The CDR3 nucleotides read TGCGCCAGCAGCATAGATCAGGGGATTAGAGATGGCTACACCTTC. Its translation is CASSIDQGIRDGYTF.

This chain joins TRBV11-1 and TRBJ2-5; tentatively, D is TRBD1 (8 bases). The CDR3 spans 15 residues. Trimming took off 5 bases at V and 10 bases at J, with 23 bases between the two ends. Germline CDR1 SGHAT, CDR2 FQDESV (reference sequence). The CDR3 loop reads CASSLDFATGGVQYF. In DNA, the CDR3 is TGTGCCAGCAGCCTCGACTTTGCCACAGGGGGGGTCCAGTACTTC.

The chain links TRBV23-1 to TRBJ2-7, with D possibly being TRBD2 (7 bases). TRBV23-1 has ORF status, its function being uncertain. The CDR3 has 16 residues. V was clipped by 2 bases and J by 4 bases, with 18 bases between them. CDR3 loop: CASSQKGRDNEYEQYF. The CDR3, as DNA: TGCGCCAGCAGTCAAAAGGGGAGGGACAACGAGTACGAGCAGTACTTC.

Only a few counts were recorded for this clone. The V call is TRBV5-1, the J call TRBJ2-7; D possibly corresponds to TRBD2 (5 bases). Trimming pared 5 bases from V and 6 bases from J, leaving 15 bases between. This CDR3 comprises 13 residues. From germline, CDR1 is SGHRS and CDR2 YFSETQ. The CDR3 DNA reads TGCGCCAGCAGTTTCGGACCGGGAAGCGAGCAGTACTTC. Protein: CASSFGPGSEQYF.

The sample holds a few counts of this clone. V usage is TRBV4-1 and J usage is TRBJ1-5; D unresolved. Trimming removed 0 bases from V and 4 bases from J, with 13 bases in between. Germline V gives CDR1 MGHRA, CDR2 YSYEKL. CDR3 length equals 16 residues. The CDR3 coding sequence is TGCGCCAGCAGCCAAGAAGCAACCTGGTCAAATCAGCCCCAGCATTTT. This translates into CASSQEATWSNQPQHF.

CDR3 in amino acids: CASSEGQKFRYQPQHF. CDR3 in DNA: TGTGCCAGCAGTGAAGGACAAAAGTTTCGCTATCAGCCCCAGCATTTT. The rearrangement joins TRBV6-1 to TRBJ1-5; D is unclear. Trimming left V 1 base short and J 5 bases short, with 15 bases between. From germline, CDR1 is MNHNS and CDR2 SASEGT. The CDR3 covers 16 residues.

The chain recombines TRBV11-3 with TRBJ2-3, with 8 bases fitting TRBD2. J was trimmed by 5 bases and V by 3 bases; bases with no gene match: 13. The CDR3 has 17 amino acids. From germline, CDR1 is SGHNT and CDR2 YENEEA. The CDR3 loop is CASSFALGSGEGDTQYF. CDR3 nucleotides: TGTGCCAGCAGCTTTGCCTTAGGTAGCGGGGAAGGAGATACGCAGTATTTT.

Here the CDR3 DNA reads TGCGCCAGCAGCTTAGGGACAACAGAGACCCAGTACTTC. It is translated as CASSLGTTETQYF. The chain uses TRBV5-1 and TRBJ2-5, with a possible D match to TRBD1 (6 bases). Trimming left V 2 bases short and J 4 bases short, with 9 bases between. This CDR3 spans 13 amino acids. CDR1 SGHRS and CDR2 YFSETQ come from the germline V gene.

The chain employs TRBV6-2 or TRBV6-3 and TRBJ2-7; D call uncertain. Trimming stripped 6 bases from V and 0 bases from J, with 12 bases between. This CDR3 is 14 amino acids long. Germline V gene lookup returns CDR1 MNHEY and CDR2 SVGEGT. CDR3 coding DNA: TGTGCCAGCAGCATGACACCTCTCTCCTACGAGCAGTACTTC. Translated, it gives CASSMTPLSYEQYF.

This clone showed up just a few times. CDR3 residues: CASSFGQGGHQETQYF. As DNA, the CDR3 is TGCGCCAGCAGCTTCGGACAGGGGGGACACCAAGAGACCCAGTACTTC. This chain joins TRBV5-1 and TRBJ2-5, with 10 bases lining up with TRBD1. The CDR3 totals 16 residues. V was clipped by 2 bases and J by 0 bases; unmatched bases: 4. Germline V CDR1 and CDR2: SGHRS, YFSETQ.

J is TRBJ2-3 and V is TRBV5-5; TRBD2 might be the D (6 bases). The V gene's germline CDR1 is SGHKS and CDR2 YYEKEE (reference sequence). The length of the CDR3 is 16 residues. The V gene lost 4 bases and the J gene lost 0 bases, with 15 bases spanning the gap. The CDR3 sequence is CASSPLAAPSTDTQYF. The CDR3 region has the DNA TGTGCCAGCAGCCCTTTAGCGGCTCCTAGCACAGATACGCAGTATTTT.

This chain uses TRBV6-5 with TRBJ1-2; 7 bases agree with TRBD1. The J segment lost 4 bases and the V segment lost 6 bases, leaving 11 bases of the junction unmatched. Germline V gives CDR1 MNHEY, CDR2 SVGAGI. This CDR3 has 15 residues. CDR3 nucleotide sequence: TGTGCCAGCAGCACGGAACTGACAGGGTCCTATGGCTACACCTTC. This translates into CASSTELTGSYGYTF.